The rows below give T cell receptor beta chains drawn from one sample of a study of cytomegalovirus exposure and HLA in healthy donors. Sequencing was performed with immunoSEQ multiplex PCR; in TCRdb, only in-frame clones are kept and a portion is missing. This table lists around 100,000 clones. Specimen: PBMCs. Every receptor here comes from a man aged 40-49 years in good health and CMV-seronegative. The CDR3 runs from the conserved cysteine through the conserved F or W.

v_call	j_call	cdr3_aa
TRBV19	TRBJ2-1	CASSISGDPYNEQFF
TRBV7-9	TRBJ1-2	CASSLVGDYGYTF
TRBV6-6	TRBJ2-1	CASTWTGGDGQFF
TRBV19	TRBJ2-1	CASSNVLAYEQFF
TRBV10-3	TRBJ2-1	CAISVSPNNEQFF
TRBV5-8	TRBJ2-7	CASRTQTGRNEQYF
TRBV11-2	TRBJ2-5	CASSHPGLADQETQYF
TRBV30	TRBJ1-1	CAWSVTGDTEAFF
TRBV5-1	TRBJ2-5	CASSSGASGGEETQYF
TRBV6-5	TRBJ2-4	CASSYSSGVAKNIQYF
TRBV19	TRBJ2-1	CASSMHGASGRVSSYNEQFF
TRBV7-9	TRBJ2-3	CASSLGLANTQYF
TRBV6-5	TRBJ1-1	CASSYSVLTSTEAFF
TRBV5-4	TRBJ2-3	CASSTGLHTDTQYF
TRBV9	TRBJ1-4	CASSVGQLNEKLFF
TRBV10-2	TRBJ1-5	CASSVVGGGSNQPQHF
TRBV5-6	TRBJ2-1	CASSLVDRVNEQFF
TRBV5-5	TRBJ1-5	CASSFRTGGNQPQHF
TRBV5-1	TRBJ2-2	CASSLATQDRANTGELFF
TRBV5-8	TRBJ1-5	CASSLDTGGGNQPQHF
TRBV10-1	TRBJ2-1	CASSEGLASYNEQFF
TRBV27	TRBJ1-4	CASSNLRGGDEKLFF
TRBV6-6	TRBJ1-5	CASSKKGTGSFQPQHF
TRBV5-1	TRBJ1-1	CASSIRDSGGTEAFF
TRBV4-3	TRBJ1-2	CASSQGRTGGGYGYTF
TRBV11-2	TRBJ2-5	CASSTGSGTQYF
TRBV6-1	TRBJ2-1	CASSALSPSYNEQFF
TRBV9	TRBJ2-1	CASSVSPGLAGGANEQFF
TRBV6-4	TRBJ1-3	CASSDLAGTVPTSGHLLGRNTIYF
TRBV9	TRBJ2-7	CASSKASETYEQYF
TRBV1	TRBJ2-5	CTSSPVLAGGFQETQYF
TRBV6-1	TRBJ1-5	CASSEDVGGTYSNQPQHF
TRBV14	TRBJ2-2	CASSQGQGWRTGELFF
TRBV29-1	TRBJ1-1	CSVEAPTGGLTEAFF
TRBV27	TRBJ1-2	CASSGTAEGSGYTF
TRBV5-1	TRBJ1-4	CASSLDPGSEKLFF
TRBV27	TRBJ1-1	CASSWTGNTEAFF
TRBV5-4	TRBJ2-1	CASSFRAGSYNEQFF
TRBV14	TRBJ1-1	CASSPGTLGTGYGNTEAFF
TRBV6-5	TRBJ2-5	CASTSGPETQYF
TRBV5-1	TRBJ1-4	CASGLAGSAATNEKLFF
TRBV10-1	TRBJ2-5	CASSEGRGNKRTQYF